A selection of T cell receptor beta chains follows, all from one sample in a study of yellow fever vaccine responses in identical twins. In TCRdb, the RT-PCR reads were re-called with MiXCR into one record per CDR3 protein. The sample lists around 18,000 distinct CDR3 sequences; approximately 82% were seen once. Sequenced material: T cells from blood (PBMCs), unsorted or a sorted subset (not recorded which), taken before or after yellow fever vaccination (not recorded which). All receptors come from a woman younger than 30 who received the yellow fever vaccine. The conserved cysteine and the conserved F or W are not part of the CDR3 here. The order of the fields is CDR3 length, V gene, J gene, CDR3 protein.

16	TRBV29-1	TRBJ1-5	SVGLRTGDERYNQPQH
10	TRBV2	TRBJ2-7	ASRIQGYEQY
14	TRBV4-1	TRBJ2-7	ASSQGLAGNSYEQY
13	TRBV11-3	TRBJ2-3	ASSSIATGADTQY
12	TRBV6-4	TRBJ1-2	ASSDRVYIYGYT
12	TRBV7-9	TRBJ2-3	ASSFALGEDTQY
10	TRBV9	TRBJ2-1	ASSPPGVEQF
14	TRBV2	TRBJ2-7	ASSEGPGTSGYEQY
14	TRBV3-1	TRBJ2-1	ASSHSGTGSYNEQF
14	TRBV5-1	TRBJ2-1	ASSLESSGSYNEQF
10	TRBV12-3/TRBV12-4	TRBJ1-5	ASRPGDQPQH
13	TRBV11-3	TRBJ2-1	ASSLRPSGSHEQF
12	TRBV7-2	TRBJ2-1	ASPGGPAPNEQF
11	TRBV9	TRBJ1-2	ASSVQGNGGYT
10	TRBV19	TRBJ2-7	ASSSGSYEQY
14	TRBV6-1	TRBJ1-5	ASRRSTGEVNQPQH
15	TRBV23-1	TRBJ1-3	ASSQEWDKQRGNTIY
11	TRBV29-1	TRBJ2-5	SGLTGGGETQY
13	TRBV5-1	TRBJ2-7	ASSLELAGLYEQY
13	TRBV2	TRBJ2-7	ASSFAGALTVAQY